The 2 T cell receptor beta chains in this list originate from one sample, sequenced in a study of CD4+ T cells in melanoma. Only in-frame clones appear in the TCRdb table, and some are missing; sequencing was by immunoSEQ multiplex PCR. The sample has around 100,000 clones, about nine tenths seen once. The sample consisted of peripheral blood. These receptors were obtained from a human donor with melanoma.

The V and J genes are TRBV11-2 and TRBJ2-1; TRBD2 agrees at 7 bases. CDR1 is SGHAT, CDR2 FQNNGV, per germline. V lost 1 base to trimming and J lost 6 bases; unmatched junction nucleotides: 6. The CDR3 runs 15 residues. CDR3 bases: TGTGCCAGCAGCTTAGGGACTAGTAATGGCAATGAGCAGTTCTTC. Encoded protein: CASSLGTSNGNEQFF. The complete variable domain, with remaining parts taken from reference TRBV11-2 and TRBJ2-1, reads EAGVAQSPRYKIIEKRQSVAFWCNPISGHATLYWYQQILGQGPKLLIQFQNNGVVDDSQLPKDRFSAERLKGVDSTLKIQPAKLEDSAVYLCASSLGTSNGNEQFFGPGTRLTVL.

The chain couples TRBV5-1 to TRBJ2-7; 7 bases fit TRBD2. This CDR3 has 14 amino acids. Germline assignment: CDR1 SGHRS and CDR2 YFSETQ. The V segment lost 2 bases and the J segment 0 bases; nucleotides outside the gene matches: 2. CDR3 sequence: CASSFLADSYEQYF. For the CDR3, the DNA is TGCGCCAGCAGCTTCCTAGCGGACTCCTACGAGCAGTACTTC.